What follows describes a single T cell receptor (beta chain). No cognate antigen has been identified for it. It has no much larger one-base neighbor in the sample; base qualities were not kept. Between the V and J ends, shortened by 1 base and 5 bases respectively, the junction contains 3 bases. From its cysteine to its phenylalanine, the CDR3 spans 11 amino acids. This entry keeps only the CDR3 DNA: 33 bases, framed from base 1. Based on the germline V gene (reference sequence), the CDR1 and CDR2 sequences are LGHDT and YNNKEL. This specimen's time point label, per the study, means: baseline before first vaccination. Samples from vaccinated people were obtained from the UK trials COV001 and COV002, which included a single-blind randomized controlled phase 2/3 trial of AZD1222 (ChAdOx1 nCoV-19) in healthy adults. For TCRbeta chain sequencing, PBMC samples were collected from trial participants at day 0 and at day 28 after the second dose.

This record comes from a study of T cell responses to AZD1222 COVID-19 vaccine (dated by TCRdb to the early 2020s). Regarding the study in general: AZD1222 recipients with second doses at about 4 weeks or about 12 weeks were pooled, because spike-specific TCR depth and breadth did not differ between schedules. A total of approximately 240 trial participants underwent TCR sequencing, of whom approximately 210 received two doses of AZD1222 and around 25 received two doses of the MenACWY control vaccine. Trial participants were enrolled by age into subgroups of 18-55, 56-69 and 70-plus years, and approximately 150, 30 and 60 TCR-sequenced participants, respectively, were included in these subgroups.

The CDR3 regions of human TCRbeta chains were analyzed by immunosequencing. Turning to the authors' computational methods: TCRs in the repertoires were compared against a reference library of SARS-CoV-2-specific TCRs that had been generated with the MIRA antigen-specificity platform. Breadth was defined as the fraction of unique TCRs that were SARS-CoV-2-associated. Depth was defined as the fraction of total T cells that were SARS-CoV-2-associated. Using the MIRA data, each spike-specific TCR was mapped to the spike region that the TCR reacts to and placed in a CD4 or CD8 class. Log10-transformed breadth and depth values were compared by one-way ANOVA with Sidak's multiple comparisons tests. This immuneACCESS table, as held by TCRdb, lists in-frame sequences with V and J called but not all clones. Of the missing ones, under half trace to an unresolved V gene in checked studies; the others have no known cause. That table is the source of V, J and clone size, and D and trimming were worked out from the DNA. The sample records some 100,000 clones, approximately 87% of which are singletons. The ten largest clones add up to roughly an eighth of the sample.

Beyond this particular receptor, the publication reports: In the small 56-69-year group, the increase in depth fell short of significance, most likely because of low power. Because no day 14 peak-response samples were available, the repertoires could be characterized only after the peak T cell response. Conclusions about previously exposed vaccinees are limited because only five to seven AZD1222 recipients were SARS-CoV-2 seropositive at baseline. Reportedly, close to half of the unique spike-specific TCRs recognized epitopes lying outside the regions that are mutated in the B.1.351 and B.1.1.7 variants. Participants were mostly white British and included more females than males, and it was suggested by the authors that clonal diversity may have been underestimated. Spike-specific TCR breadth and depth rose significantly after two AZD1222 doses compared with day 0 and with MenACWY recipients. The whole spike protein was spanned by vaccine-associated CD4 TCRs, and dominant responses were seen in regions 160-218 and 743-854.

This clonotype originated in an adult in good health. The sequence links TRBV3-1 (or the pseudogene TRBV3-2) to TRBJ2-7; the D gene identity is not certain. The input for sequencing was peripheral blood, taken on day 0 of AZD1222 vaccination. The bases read TGTGCCAGCAGCCAAGCCCACGAGCAGTACTTC. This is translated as CASSQAHEQYF.